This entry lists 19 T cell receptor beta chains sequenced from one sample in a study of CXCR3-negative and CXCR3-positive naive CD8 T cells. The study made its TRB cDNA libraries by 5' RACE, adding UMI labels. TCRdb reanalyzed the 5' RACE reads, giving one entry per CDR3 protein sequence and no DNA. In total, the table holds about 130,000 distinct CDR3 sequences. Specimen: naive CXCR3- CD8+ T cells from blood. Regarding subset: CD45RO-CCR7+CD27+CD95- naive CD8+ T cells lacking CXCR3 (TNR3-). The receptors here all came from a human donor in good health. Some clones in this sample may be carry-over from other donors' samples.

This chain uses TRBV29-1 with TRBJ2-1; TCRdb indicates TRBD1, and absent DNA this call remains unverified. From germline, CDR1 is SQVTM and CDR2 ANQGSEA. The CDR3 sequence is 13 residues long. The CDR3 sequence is CSAGQPSYNEQFF.

The CDR3 loop is CVSSSPTSNTEAFF. This chain joins TRBV5-5 and TRBJ1-1; lacking DNA, the TRBD1 call made by TCRdb goes unchecked. This CDR3 is 14 amino acids long. The germline V gene has CDR1 SGHKS and CDR2 YYEKEE (reference sequence). The full variable domain, its missing parts supplied by reference TRBV5-5 and TRBJ1-1, is DAGVTQSPTHLIKTRGQQVTLRCSPISGHKSVSWYQQVLGQGPQFIFQYYEKEERGRGNFPDRFSARQFPNYSSELNVNALLLGDSALYLCVSSSPTSNTEAFFGQGTRLTVV.

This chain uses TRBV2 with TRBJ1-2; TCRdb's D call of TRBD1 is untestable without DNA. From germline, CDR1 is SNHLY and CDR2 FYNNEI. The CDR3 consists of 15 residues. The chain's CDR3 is CASSDLRAFVHGYTF.

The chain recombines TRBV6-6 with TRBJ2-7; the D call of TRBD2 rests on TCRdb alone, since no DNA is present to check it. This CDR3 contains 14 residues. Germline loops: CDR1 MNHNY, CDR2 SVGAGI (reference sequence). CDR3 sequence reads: CASSYGSPAYEQYF.

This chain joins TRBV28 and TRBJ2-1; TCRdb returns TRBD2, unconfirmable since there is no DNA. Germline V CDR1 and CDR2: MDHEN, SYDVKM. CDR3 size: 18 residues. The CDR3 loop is CASSLIVSRLVGYNEQFF.

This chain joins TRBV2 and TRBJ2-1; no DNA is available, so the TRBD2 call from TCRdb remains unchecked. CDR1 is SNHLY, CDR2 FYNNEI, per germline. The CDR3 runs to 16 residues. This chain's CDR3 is CASREGMGTAYNEQFF.

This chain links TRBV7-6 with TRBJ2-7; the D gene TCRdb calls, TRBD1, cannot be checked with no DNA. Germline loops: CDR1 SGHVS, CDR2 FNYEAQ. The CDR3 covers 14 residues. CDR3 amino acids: CASSLNLSPYEQYF. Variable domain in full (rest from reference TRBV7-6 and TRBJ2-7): GAGVSQSPRYKVTKRGQDVALRCDPISGHVSLYWYRQALGQGPEFLTYFNYEAQQDKSGLPNDRFSAERPEGSISTLTIQRTEQRDSAMYRCASSLNLSPYEQYFGPGTRLTVT.

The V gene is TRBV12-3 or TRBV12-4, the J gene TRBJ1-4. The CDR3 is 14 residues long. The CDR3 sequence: CASSRPGGGEKLFF.

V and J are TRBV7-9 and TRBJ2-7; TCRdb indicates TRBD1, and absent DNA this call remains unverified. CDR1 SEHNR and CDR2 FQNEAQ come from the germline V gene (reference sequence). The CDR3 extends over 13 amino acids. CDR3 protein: CASSPDTSYEQYF.

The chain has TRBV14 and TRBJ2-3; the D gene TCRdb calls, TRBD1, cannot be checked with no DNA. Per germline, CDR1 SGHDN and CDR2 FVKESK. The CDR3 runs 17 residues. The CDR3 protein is CASSQARTAINTDTQYF.

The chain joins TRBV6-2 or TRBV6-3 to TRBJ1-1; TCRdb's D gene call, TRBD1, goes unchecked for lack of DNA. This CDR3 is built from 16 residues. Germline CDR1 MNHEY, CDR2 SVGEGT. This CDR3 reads CASFADRGEMNTEAFF.

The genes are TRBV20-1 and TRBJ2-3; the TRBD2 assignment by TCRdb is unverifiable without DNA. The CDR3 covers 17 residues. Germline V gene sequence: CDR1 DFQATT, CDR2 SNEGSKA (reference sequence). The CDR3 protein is CSARGIAGELLSGTQYF.

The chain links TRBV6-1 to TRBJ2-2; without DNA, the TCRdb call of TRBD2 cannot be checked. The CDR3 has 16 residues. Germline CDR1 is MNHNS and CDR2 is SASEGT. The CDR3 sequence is CASSVTSGRLTGELFF.

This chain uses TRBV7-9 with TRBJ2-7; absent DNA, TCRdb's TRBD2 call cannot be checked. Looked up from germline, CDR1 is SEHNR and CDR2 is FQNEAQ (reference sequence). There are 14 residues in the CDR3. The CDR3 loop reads CASSLVRENAEQYF.

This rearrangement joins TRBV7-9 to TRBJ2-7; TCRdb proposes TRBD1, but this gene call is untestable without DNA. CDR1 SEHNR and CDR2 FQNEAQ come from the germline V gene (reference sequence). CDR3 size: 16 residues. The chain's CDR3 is CASSLGSGTADNEQYF.

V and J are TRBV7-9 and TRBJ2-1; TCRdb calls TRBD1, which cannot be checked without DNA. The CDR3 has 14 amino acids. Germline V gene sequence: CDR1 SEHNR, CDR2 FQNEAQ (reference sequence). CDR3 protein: CASSSPGSDNEQFF.

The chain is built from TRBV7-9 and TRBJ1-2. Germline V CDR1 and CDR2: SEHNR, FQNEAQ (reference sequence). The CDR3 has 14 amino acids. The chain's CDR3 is CASSLAGTNYGYTF.

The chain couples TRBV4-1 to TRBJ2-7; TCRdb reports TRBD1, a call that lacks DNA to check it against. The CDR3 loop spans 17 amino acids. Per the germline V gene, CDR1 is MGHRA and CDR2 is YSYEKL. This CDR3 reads CASSLSGTGIGHYEQYF.

The CDR3 region is CASSPTAGPTYEQYF. V is TRBV4-3 and J is TRBJ2-7; TCRdb calls TRBD2, which cannot be checked without DNA. The CDR3 is made up of 15 amino acids. CDR1 and CDR2 from the germline V gene are LGHNA and YSLEER.